The rows below give T cell receptor beta chains drawn from one sample of a study of CD8 T cells in Susac syndrome. TCRdb used MiXCR to reprocess the immunoSEQ multiplex PCR reads, holding one entry per CDR3 protein. The data hold about 130,000 distinct CDR3 sequences, with about 94% observed a single time. Sequencing used CD8+ T cells from PBMCs. These receptors came from a human donor with Susac syndrome. CDR3s include the opening cysteine and the closing phenylalanine or tryptophan. A D gene is named only where the DNA matches it firmly. Clone size appears in some rows only: once, few, many, or a class for an expanded clone.

j_call clone_size d_call v_call cdr3_nt cdr3_aa
TRBJ2-7 NA NA TRBV18 TGTGCCAGCTCACCAGAGGGGAACACCTACGAGCAGTACTTC CASSPEGNTYEQYF
TRBJ2-4 NA TRBD2 TRBV4-3 TGCGCCAGCAGCCCGACTAGCGGGAGTGGGGGGAACATTCAGTACTTC CASSPTSGSGGNIQYF
TRBJ2-1 NA TRBD1 TRBV4-1 TGCGCCAGCAGCCAGTCTGGGACAGCGGTTTCCTACAATGAGCAGTTCTTC CASSQSGTAVSYNEQFF
TRBJ1-1 NA NA TRBV2 TGTGCCAGCAGTTGGGGTTACCAGAACACTGAAGCTTTCTTT CASSWGYQNTEAFF
TRBJ1-5 once NA TRBV6-6 TGTGCCAGCAGCTCAGGGGTGTTGGATCAGCCCCAGCATTTT CASSSGVLDQPQHF
TRBJ1-1 NA TRBD1 TRBV28 TGTGCCAGCAGTTCTGACAGGGGCATCCCTGAAGCTTTCTTT CASSSDRGIPEAFF
TRBJ1-3 NA NA TRBV12-3/TRBV12-4 TGTGCCAGCACCCCGGTTTGGGGAAACACCATATATTTT CASTPVWGNTIYF
TRBJ1-2 NA NA TRBV30 TGTGCCTGGAGTTTTGTCACCTCTGTCTATGGCTACACCTTC CAWSFVTSVYGYTF
TRBJ2-1 NA NA TRBV27 TGTGCCAGCAGTTTAAGGCGCAATGAGCAGTTCTTC CASSLRRNEQFF
TRBJ2-1 NA TRBD2 TRBV20-1 TGCAGTGGTAGCGGGGGCCCAGACTTTGGATCCAATGAGCAGTTCTTC CSGSGGPDFGSNEQFF
TRBJ1-5 NA TRBD1 TRBV6-2/TRBV6-3 TGTGCCAGCAGTTACTCGGCGGACAGGGGTTATCAGCCCCAGCATTTT CASSYSADRGYQPQHF
TRBJ2-7 NA TRBD1 TRBV2 TGTGCCAGCAGGGTGGACAGGGGGCTATACGAGCAGTACTTC CASRVDRGLYEQYF
TRBJ2-7 NA NA TRBV14 TGTGCCAGCAGCCCCAGGGGTGACGACGAGCAGTACTTC CASSPRGDDEQYF
TRBJ2-1 NA NA TRBV20-1 TGCAGTGCTAGAGACGTAGCGAGCTCCTACAATGAGCAGTTCTTC CSARDVASSYNEQFF
TRBJ2-7 NA TRBD2 TRBV30 TGTGTCTGGAGTTCGGCGGGGGGTTGGTACGAGCAGTACTTC CVWSSAGGWYEQYF
TRBJ2-7 NA TRBD2 TRBV6-2/TRBV6-3 TGTGCCAGCAGTTACTCGCCCGGGACTAGCACTACCGAGCAGTACTTC CASSYSPGTSTTEQYF
TRBJ2-5 NA TRBD1 TRBV10-3 TGTGCCATTGATCCCTTCCGGGACAGGGGGCGAGAGACCCAGTACTTC CAIDPFRDRGRETQYF
TRBJ2-7 NA NA TRBV15 TGTGCCACTAAGGCGTCGGGCACCTCCTACGAGCAGTACTTC CATKASGTSYEQYF
TRBJ2-1 few NA TRBV5-4 TGTGCCAGCGGCATTGGGGTCTCCTACAATGAGCAGTTCTTC CASGIGVSYNEQFF
TRBJ2-7 NA TRBD2 TRBV6-5 TGTGCCAGCAGTTACTCGTCTCCGGGGGGAATCTACGAGCAGTACTTC CASSYSSPGGIYEQYF
TRBJ2-5 NA TRBD2 TRBV4-3 TGCGCCAGCAGCCCTAGAAGGACTAGCGGGAGGGCGGCGTTCGGCCCTCAAGAGACCCAGTACTTC CASSPRRTSGRAAFGPQETQYF
TRBJ2-7 NA NA TRBV12-3/TRBV12-4 TGTGCCAGCAGTCCGGACATATTGAACGAGCAGTACTTC CASSPDILNEQYF
TRBJ2-7 NA NA TRBV6-5 TGTGCCAGCAGGGACCTCCGCTACGAGCAGTACTTC CASRDLRYEQYF
TRBJ2-3 once NA TRBV3-1 TGTGCCAGCAGCCAAGATAGGGGTACGCAGTATTTT CASSQDRGTQYF
TRBJ2-3 NA TRBD1 TRBV20-1 TGCAGTGCAACAAAGCTAAGGGGGCGCACAGATACGCAGTATTTT CSATKLRGRTDTQYF
TRBJ2-1 once NA TRBV9 TGTGCCAGCAGCGTAGAATACGGGACCAAGTTCTTC CASSVEYGTKFF
TRBJ2-6 NA TRBD1 TRBV11-1 TGTGCCAGCGGAACCTCGGACAGGTCGGCTACTGGTCCTGGGGCCAACGTCCTGACTTTC CASGTSDRSATGPGANVLTF
TRBJ2-3 NA NA TRBV9 TGTGCCAGCAGCGTACTGCCAGCTAGCACAGATACGCAGTATTTT CASSVLPASTDTQYF
TRBJ1-6 NA NA TRBV20-1 TGCAGTGCTAGAGGGGGGGGCGGGACTAATTCACCCCTCCACTTT CSARGGGGTNSPLHF
TRBJ2-1 NA NA TRBV20-1 TGCAGTGCTCCAACGACTAGTTTAAACCATGAGCAGTTCTTC CSAPTTSLNHEQFF
TRBJ1-1 NA TRBD1 TRBV30 TGTGCCTGGAGTGAGACAGGGGGCACTGAAGCTTTCTTT CAWSETGGTEAFF
TRBJ2-1 NA TRBD2 TRBV6-6 TGTGCCAGCAGTTACTTCCCAGCGGGAGCCCACAATGAGCAGTTCTTC CASSYFPAGAHNEQFF
TRBJ2-1 NA NA TRBV6-5 TGTGCCAGCAGCCTACAGGGACCCCACAATGAGCAGTTCTTC CASSLQGPHNEQFF
TRBJ2-2 NA TRBD1 TRBV28 TGTGCCAGCAGTCCCGGGACAGGGGTGGCCGGGGAGCTGTTTTTT CASSPGTGVAGELFF
TRBJ1-1 NA TRBD1 TRBV12-5 TGTGCTAGTGGTTTGGTACCGTCGGGACAGGGGGAATTGAACACTGAAGCTTTCTTT CASGLVPSGQGELNTEAFF